This TCR beta chain originates from a study of blood T cell repertoires in COVID-19. For the study at large: Sources were T cells, B-cell-depleted T cells, or PBMCs; the material itself was cDNA or gDNA.

Trimming cost V 7 bases and J 0 bases, with 16 bases left between them. The CDR3 is made up of 16 amino acids. Germline V gene lookup returns CDR1 SNHLY and CDR2 FYNNEI. Original processing methods: Reference gene primer amplification gave estimated nucleated cell counts. Measured with immunoSEQ multiplex PCR; TCRdb has only the in-frame clones, and not every one. V and J calls and clone size are given by that table; D and trimming were obtained from the DNA. The table lists 120,000 or so clones, approximately 87% of them singletons. The sequenced sample was peripheral blood. The rearrangement joins TRBV2 to TRBJ2-1; tentatively, D is TRBD2 (5 bases). The TCR comes from a woman aged 55-69 years with acute or convalescent COVID-19. This chain's CDR3 is CASNQPGMGSYNEQFF. The CDR3 DNA follows: TGTGCCAGCAATCAGCCCGGGATGGGCTCCTACAATGAGCAGTTCTTC.